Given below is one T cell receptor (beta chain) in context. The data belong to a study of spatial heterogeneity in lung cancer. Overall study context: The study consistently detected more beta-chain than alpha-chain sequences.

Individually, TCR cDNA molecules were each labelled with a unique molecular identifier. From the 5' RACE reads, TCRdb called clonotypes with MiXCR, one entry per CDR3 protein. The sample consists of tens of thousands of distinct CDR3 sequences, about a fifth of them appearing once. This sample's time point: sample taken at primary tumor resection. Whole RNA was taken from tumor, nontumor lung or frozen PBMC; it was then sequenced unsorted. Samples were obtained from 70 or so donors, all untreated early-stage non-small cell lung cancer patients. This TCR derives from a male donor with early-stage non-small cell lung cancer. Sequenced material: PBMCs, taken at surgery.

CDR3 amino acids: CASSNRWEQYF. CDR3 bases: TGTGCCAGCAGTAATCGGTGGGAGCAGTACTTC. V and J are TRBV25-1 and TRBJ2-7; D remains unclear. The CDR3 spans 11 residues. The germline V gene has CDR1 MGHDK and CDR2 SYGVNS. V dropped 5 bases and J dropped 7 bases, with 9 bases sitting between them.